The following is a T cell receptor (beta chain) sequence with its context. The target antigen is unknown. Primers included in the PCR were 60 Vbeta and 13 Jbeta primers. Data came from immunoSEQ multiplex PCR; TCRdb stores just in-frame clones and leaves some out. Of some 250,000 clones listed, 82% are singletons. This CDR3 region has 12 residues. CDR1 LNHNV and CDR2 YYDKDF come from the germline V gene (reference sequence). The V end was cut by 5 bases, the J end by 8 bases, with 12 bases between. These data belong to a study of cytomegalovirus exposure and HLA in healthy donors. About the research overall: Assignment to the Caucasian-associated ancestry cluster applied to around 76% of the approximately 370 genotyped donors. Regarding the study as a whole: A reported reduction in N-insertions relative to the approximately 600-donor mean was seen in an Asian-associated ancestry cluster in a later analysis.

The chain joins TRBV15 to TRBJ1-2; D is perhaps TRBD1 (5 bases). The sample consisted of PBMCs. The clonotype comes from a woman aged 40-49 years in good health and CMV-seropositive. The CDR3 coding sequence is TGTGCCACCAGCGCTGGGGCGGACGGCTACACCTTC. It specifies CATSAGADGYTF.